This paragraph reports one T cell receptor (beta chain). Its antigen remains unidentified. Other DNA sequences from this sample encode an identical CDR3 as well. The deep-level immunoSEQ assay was used. Sequenced by immunoSEQ multiplex PCR; TCRdb stores in-frame clones only, minus some. The sample includes 500,000 to 700,000 clones, 95% of them seen just once. Germline CDR1 PRHDT, CDR2 FYEKMQ (reference sequence). The CDR3 runs 13 residues. The ends were cut back, 0 bases at V and 4 bases at J, with 6 bases in the middle. As defined, naive CD8 cells were CD45RO-negative and positively selected for CCR7, with terminally differentiated effector memory CD45RA+ cells excluded. Study donors comprised healthy, HIV-negative adults devoid of recent acute infection or vaccination. This entry is derived from a study of shared clonotypes between healthy human individuals. Study conclusions and caveats: A handful of donors shared 4.5% to 6.5% of their naive CD4 clonotypes. Large depth notwithstanding, sorted-subset sequencing proved incomplete by rarefaction.

This receptor was obtained from a young woman in good health. The chain recombines TRBV13 with TRBJ1-1; D is perhaps TRBD1 (6 bases). The sequenced sample consisted of naive CD8+ T cells sorted from blood. The CDR3 DNA reads as TGTGCCAGCAGCTTAGGCAGGGGCACTGAAGCTTTCTTT. Protein sequence: CASSLGRGTEAFF. Filled out from reference TRBV13 and TRBJ1-1, the complete variable domain reads AAGVIQSPRHLIKEKRETATLKCYPIPRHDTVYWYQQGPGQDPQFLISFYEKMQSDKGSIPDRFSAQQFSDYHSELNMSSLELGDSALYFCASSLGRGTEAFFGQGTRLTVV.